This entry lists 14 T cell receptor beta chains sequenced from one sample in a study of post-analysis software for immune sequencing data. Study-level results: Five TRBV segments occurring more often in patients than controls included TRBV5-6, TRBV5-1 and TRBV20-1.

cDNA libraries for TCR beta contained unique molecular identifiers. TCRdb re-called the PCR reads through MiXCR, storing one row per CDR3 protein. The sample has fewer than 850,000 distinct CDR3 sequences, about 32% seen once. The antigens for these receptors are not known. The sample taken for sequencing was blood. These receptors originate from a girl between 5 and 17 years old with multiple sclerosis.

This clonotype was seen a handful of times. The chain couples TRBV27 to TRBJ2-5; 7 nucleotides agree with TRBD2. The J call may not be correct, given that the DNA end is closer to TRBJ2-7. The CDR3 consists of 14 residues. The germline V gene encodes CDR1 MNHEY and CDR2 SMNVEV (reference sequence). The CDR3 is CASSSGGGSYEQYF. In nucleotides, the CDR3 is TGTGCCAGCAGTTCGGGGGGTGGATCCTACGAGCAGTACTTC.

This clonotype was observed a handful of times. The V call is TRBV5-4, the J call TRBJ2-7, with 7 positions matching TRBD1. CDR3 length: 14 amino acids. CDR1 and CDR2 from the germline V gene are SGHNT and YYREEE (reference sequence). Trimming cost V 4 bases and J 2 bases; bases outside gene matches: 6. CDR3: CASSIGTVTYEQYF. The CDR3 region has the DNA TGTGCCAGCAGCATAGGGACAGTCACCTACGAGCAGTACTTC.

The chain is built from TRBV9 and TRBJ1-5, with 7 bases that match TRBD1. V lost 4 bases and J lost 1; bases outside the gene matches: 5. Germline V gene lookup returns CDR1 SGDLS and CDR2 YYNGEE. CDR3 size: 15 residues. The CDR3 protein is CASSPGQVSNQPQHF. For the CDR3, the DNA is TGTGCCAGCAGCCCCGGACAGGTCAGCAATCAGCCCCAGCATTTT.

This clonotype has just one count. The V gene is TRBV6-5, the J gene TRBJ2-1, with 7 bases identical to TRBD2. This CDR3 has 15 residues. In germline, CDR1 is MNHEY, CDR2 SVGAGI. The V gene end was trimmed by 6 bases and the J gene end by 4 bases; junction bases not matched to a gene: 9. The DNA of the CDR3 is TGTGCCAGCAGGGTTAGCGGGTGGGTTTACAATGAGCAGTTCTTC. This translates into CASRVSGWVYNEQFF.

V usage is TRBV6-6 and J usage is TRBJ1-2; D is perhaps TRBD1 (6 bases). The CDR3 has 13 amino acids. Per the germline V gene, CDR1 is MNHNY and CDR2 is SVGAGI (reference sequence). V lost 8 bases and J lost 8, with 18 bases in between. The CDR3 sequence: CASQWTARPGYTF. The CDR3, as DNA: TGTGCCAGCCAATGGACAGCCCGTCCCGGCTACACCTTC.

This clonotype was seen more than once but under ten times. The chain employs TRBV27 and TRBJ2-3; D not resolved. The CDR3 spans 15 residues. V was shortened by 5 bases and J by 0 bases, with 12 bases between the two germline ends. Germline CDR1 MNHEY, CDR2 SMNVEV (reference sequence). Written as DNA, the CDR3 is TGTGCCAGCAGTCCTCTATGGGCCAGCACAGATACGCAGTATTTT. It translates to CASSPLWASTDTQYF.

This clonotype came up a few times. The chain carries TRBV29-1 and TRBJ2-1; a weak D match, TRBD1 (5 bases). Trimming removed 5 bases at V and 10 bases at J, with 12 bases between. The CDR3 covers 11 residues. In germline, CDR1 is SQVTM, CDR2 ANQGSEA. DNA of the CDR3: TGCAGCGTTCCCCTTGGGGCCGAGCAGTTCTTC. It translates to CSVPLGAEQFF.

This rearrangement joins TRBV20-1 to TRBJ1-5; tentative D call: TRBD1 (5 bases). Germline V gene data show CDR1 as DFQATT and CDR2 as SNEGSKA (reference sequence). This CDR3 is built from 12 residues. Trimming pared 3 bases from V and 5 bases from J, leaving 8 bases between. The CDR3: CSARYRYQPQHF. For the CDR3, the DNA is TGCAGTGCTAGGTACAGGTATCAGCCCCAGCATTTT.

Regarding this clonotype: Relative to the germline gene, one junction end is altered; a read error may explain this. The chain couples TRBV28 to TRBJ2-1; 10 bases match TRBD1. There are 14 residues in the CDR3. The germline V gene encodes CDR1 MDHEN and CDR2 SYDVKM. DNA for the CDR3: TGTGCCGGCAGTGGGACAGGGGTAAACAATGAGCAGTTCTTC. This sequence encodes CAGSGTGVNNEQFF.

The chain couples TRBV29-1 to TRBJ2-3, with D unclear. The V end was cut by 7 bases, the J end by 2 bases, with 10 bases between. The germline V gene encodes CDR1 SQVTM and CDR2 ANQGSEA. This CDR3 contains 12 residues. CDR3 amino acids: CSAGRNTDTQYF. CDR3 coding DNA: TGCAGCGCTGGACGCAACACAGATACGCAGTATTTT.

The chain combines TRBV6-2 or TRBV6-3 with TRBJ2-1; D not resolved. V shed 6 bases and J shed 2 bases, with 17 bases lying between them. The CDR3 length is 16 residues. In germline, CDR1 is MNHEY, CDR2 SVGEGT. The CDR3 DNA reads TGTGCCAGCAGCCGTTTGGCGAGGATGCCCTACAATGAGCAGTTCTTC. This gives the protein CASSRLARMPYNEQFF.

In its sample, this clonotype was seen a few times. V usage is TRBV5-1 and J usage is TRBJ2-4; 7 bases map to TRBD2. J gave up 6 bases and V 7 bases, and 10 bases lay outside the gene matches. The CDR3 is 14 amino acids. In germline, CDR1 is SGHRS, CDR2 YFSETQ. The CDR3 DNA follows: TGCGCCAGCCGAGCCAACTCGGGGGGAAACATTCAGTACTTC. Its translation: CASRANSGGNIQYF.

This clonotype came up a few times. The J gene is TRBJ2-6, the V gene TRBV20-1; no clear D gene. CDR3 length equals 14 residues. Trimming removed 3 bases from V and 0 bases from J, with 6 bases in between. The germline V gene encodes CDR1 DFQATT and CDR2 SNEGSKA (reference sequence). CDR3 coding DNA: TGCAGTGCTAGCGAGTACTCTGGGGCCAACGTCCTGACTTTC. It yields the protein CSASEYSGANVLTF.

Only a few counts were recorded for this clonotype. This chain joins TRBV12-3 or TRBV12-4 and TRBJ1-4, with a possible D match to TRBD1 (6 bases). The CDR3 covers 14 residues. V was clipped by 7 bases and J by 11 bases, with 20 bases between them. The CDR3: CASTLAGELFKLFF. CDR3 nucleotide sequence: TGTGCCAGCACTCTCGCAGGGGAATTATTTAAACTGTTTTTT.